The next 20 T cell receptor beta chains were all read from a single sample in a study of cytomegalovirus exposure and HLA in healthy donors. This PCR relied on a set of 60 Vbeta primers and 13 Jbeta primers. Sequencing used immunoSEQ multiplex PCR; TCRdb keeps in-frame clones, though not all of them. Of about 140,000 clones listed, approximately 79% were seen once; the top ten hold 1.2%. Sequencing was carried out using PBMCs. These receptors were collected from a female donor in good health and CMV-seronegative.

V gene TRBV30 combines with J gene TRBJ1-4; 9 bases are shared with TRBD1. J gave up 7 bases and V 3 bases, and 6 bases lay outside the gene matches. The CDR3 is 14 residues long. From germline, CDR1 is GTSNPN and CDR2 SVGIG (reference sequence). The DNA for the CDR3 is TGTGCCTGGAGGGGGACAGGGCTAGGTGAAAAACTGTTTTTT. This translates into CAWRGTGLGEKLFF.

The chain is built from TRBV30 and TRBJ2-1, with a weak D call TRBD2 (6 bases). This CDR3 is built from 15 residues. V was pared by 1 base and J by 0 bases, with 10 bases between. The germline V gene has CDR1 GTSNPN and CDR2 SVGIG (reference sequence). CDR3 loop: CAWSALAFSYNEQFF. CDR3 DNA: TGTGCCTGGAGTGCCCTAGCGTTCTCCTACAATGAGCAGTTCTTC.

This chain joins TRBV28 and TRBJ2-3; possibly TRBD2 for D (5 bases). V was pared by 5 bases and J by 4 bases, with 16 bases between. This CDR3 is built from 15 residues. Germline lookup yields CDR1 MDHEN and CDR2 SYDVKM. The CDR3 sequence is CASSPRTPPADTQYF. In DNA form, the CDR3 reads TGTGCCAGCAGTCCAAGGACTCCCCCCGCAGATACGCAGTATTTT.

The CDR3 coding sequence is TGTGCCAGCAGTTTCGGAGTCGCAGAGACCCAGTACTTC. It specifies CASSFGVAETQYF. The rearrangement uses TRBV6-6 and TRBJ2-5; no clear D. The CDR3 extends over 13 amino acids. Per germline, CDR1 MNHNY and CDR2 SVGAGI (reference sequence). V lost 4 bases and J 4 bases, leaving 10 bases between the germline ends.

This clone was seen a single time. The rearrangement links TRBV5-1 to TRBJ1-6; D gene uncertain. CDR3 size: 16 residues. Germline V gene data show CDR1 as SGHRS and CDR2 as YFSETQ. V was shortened by 0 bases and J by 0 bases, with 7 bases between the two germline ends. The CDR3 bases are TGCGCCAGCAGCTTGGCTCCCAGCTCCTATAATTCACCCCTCCACTTT. It specifies CASSLAPSSYNSPLHF.

The rearrangement links TRBV25-1 to TRBJ2-5, with D maybe TRBD2 (6 bases). CDR1 and CDR2 from the germline V gene are MGHDK and SYGVNS. CDR3 size: 15 residues. Trimming took 2 bases from V and 2 from J, leaving 12 bases between them. This CDR3 is CASSEGGRRQETQYF. The CDR3 DNA sequence: TGTGCCAGCAGTGAAGGTGGGAGGCGGCAAGAGACCCAGTACTTC.

J is TRBJ2-5 and V is TRBV13, with D possibly being TRBD2 (5 bases). Germline loops: CDR1 PRHDT, CDR2 FYEKMQ (reference sequence). The length of the CDR3 is 13 residues. Trimming stripped 4 bases from V and 4 bases from J, with 10 bases between. Here the CDR3 DNA reads TGTGCCAGCAGCTCCTTGGGGAGAGAGACCCAGTACTTC. Protein sequence: CASSSLGRETQYF. Filled out from reference TRBV13 and TRBJ2-5, the complete variable domain reads AAGVIQSPRHLIKEKRETATLKCYPIPRHDTVYWYQQGPGQDPQFLISFYEKMQSDKGSIPDRFSAQQFSDYHSELNMSSLELGDSALYFCASSSLGRETQYFGPGTRLLVL.

This clone turned up a few times. This rearrangement joins TRBV6-7 to TRBJ2-4; 7 bases map to TRBD2. TRBV6-7 is an open reading frame, and its role is uncertain. This CDR3 has 17 residues. Trimming at V came to 10 bases and at J to 0 bases, leaving 15 bases not matched to a gene. The CDR3 nucleotides read TGTGCCAACCGCGGTCCCTCAGCGGGGCTAGCCAAAAACATTCAGTACTTC. This gives the protein CANRGPSAGLAKNIQYF.

J is TRBJ1-1 and V is TRBV2; D not certain. Germline loops: CDR1 SNHLY, CDR2 FYNNEI. This CDR3 has 14 amino acids. Trimming pared 11 bases from V and 0 bases from J, leaving 16 bases between. CDR3 protein: CAGVPGAMNTEAFF. As DNA, the CDR3 is TGTGCCGGAGTTCCGGGAGCGATGAACACTGAAGCTTTCTTT.

This chain links TRBV29-1 with TRBJ1-1, with 7 positions matching TRBD1. This CDR3 comprises 12 residues. V lost 6 bases and J lost 4; bases outside the gene matches: 5. Germline loops: CDR1 SQVTM, CDR2 ANQGSEA. As DNA, the CDR3 is TGCAGCGTGGGGACAGTTTCCACTGAAGCTTTCTTT. Translating it yields CSVGTVSTEAFF.

The rearrangement uses TRBV4-1 and TRBJ2-1, with 9 bases matching TRBD2. The CDR3 spans 16 residues. In germline, CDR1 is MGHRA, CDR2 YSYEKL. V was clipped by 0 bases and J by 4 bases; unmatched bases: 4. CDR3: CASSQDRTSVYNEQFF. The CDR3 DNA sequence: TGCGCCAGCAGCCAAGATCGGACTAGCGTATACAATGAGCAGTTCTTC.

This clone was seen only a few times. The chain combines TRBV28 with TRBJ1-2; TRBD1 is a possible D gene (6 bases). This CDR3 comprises 15 residues. V was shortened by 5 bases and J by 2 bases, with 15 bases between the two germline ends. The V gene's germline CDR1 is MDHEN and CDR2 SYDVKM. CDR3 sequence (DNA): TGTGCCAGCAGTGATTTGACTCAGGGGAACTATGGCTACACCTTC. Translation: CASSDLTQGNYGYTF.

The chain has TRBV5-4 and TRBJ1-2, with 12 bases aligning to TRBD1. Germline V CDR1 and CDR2: SGHNT, YYREEE (reference sequence). V lost 0 bases to trimming and J lost 1 base; unmatched junction nucleotides: 7. The CDR3 has 18 amino acids. Written as DNA, the CDR3 is TGTGCCAGCAGCTTGGAAGGGGACAGGGGGCCTCTTAACTATGGCTACACCTTC. Translating it yields CASSLEGDRGPLNYGYTF.

The chain links TRBV7-2 to TRBJ2-2, with a tentative D call TRBD2 (7 bases). Germline assignment: CDR1 SGHTA and CDR2 FQGNSA. The CDR3 spans 15 residues. Trimming stripped 0 bases from V and 5 bases from J, with 10 bases between. The chain's CDR3 is CASSLAGGRTGELFF. The CDR3 DNA sequence: TGTGCCAGCAGCTTAGCGGGGGGGCGAACCGGGGAGCTGTTTTTT.

There are a few counts of this clone. V usage is TRBV7-3 and J usage is TRBJ2-5; 10 nucleotides align to TRBD2. With 3 bases clipped from V and 5 bases from J, the junction kept 9 bases outside the gene matches. Germline V gene lookup returns CDR1 SGHTA and CDR2 FQGTGA. The CDR3 sequence is 16 residues long. The CDR3: CASSLLAGGRTETQYF. In nucleotides, the CDR3 is TGTGCCAGCAGCTTGTTAGCGGGAGGAAGAACCGAGACCCAGTACTTC.

This clone has only a few counts. The chain uses TRBV16 and TRBJ1-1; D unresolved. Germline CDR1 and CDR2: KGHSY and FQNENV. With 1 base removed from V and 1 base from J, the gap between germline ends came to 7 bases. This CDR3 spans 14 amino acids. CDR3 sequence reads: CASSQFSRNTEAFF. CDR3 DNA sequence: TGTGCCAGCAGCCAATTCTCCAGGAACACTGAAGCTTTCTTT.

The rearrangement links TRBV15 to TRBJ2-7, with 10 nucleotides matching TRBD1. V was pared by 6 bases and J by 3 bases, with 5 bases of the junction left unmatched. Germline V lookup: CDR1 LNHNV, CDR2 YYDKDF (reference sequence). The length of the CDR3 is 14 residues. The CDR3 DNA is TGTGCCACCAGTCCCCGGGACAGGGGCTACGAGCAGTACTTC. This codes for CATSPRDRGYEQYF.

This clone was seen a few times. The chain employs TRBV5-6 and TRBJ2-7, with TRBD2 matching 7 bases. V trimming: 4 bases; J trimming: 9 bases; junction bases outside the gene matches: 4. The CDR3 totals 11 residues. Germline CDR1 and CDR2: SGHDT and YYEEEE. This CDR3 reads CASSGGGLQYF. The CDR3 region has the DNA TGTGCCAGCAGCGGGGGAGGGTTGCAGTACTTC.

The chain couples TRBV9 to TRBJ2-2, with D unresolved. The CDR3 is 15 amino acids. V lost 0 bases, J lost 2 bases, and 8 bases lay in between. From germline, CDR1 is SGDLS and CDR2 YYNGEE. The CDR3 region has the DNA TGTGCCAGCAGCGTAGGCAGATACAACACCGGGGAGCTGTTTTTT. It encodes CASSVGRYNTGELFF.

CDR3 residues: CASSGELRDRGAMNTEAFF. CDR3 coding DNA: TGTGCCAGCAGCGGGGAACTACGGGACAGGGGCGCCATGAACACTGAAGCTTTCTTT. V gene TRBV7-9 combines with J gene TRBJ1-1, with 10 bases identical to TRBD1. The germline V gene has CDR1 SEHNR and CDR2 FQNEAQ (reference sequence). Trimming cost V 5 bases and J 0 bases; bases outside gene matches: 15. The CDR3 loop spans 19 amino acids.